These 27 T cell receptor beta chains were sequenced from one sample in a study of cytomegalovirus exposure and HLA in healthy donors. PCR was performed using 60 Vbeta and 13 Jbeta primers. Clones were sequenced by immunoSEQ multiplex PCR, and TCRdb holds only the in-frame ones, with some missing. This table has some 150,000 clones, around two thirds appearing once. The sample taken for sequencing was PBMCs. The receptors shown here come from a man between 18 and 35 years old in good health and CMV-seropositive.

The chain has TRBV7-9 and TRBJ1-2; 7 nucleotides align to TRBD1. After removal of 3 bases from V and 2 bases from J, the junction contained 9 bases not matched to a gene. Germline V gene lookup returns CDR1 SEHNR and CDR2 FQNEAQ (reference sequence). The CDR3 has 16 amino acids. CDR3 in amino acids: CASSFTLDRENYGYTF. CDR3 DNA sequence: TGTGCCAGCAGCTTCACCTTAGACAGGGAGAACTATGGCTACACCTTC.

The chain combines TRBV5-4 with TRBJ2-1; D gene ambiguous. CDR3 length: 16 amino acids. Looked up from germline, CDR1 is SGHNT and CDR2 is YYREEE (reference sequence). V gave up 0 bases and J gave up 6 bases, with 16 bases separating them. CDR3 amino acids: CASSLGGFLGRNEQFF. The CDR3 DNA follows: TGTGCCAGCAGCTTGGGTGGGTTTCTGGGCCGCAATGAGCAGTTCTTC.

The V gene is TRBV7-2, the J gene TRBJ1-1; the D is unclear. This CDR3 has 13 residues. V lost 5 bases and J lost 1, with 8 bases in between. Germline loops: CDR1 SGHTA, CDR2 FQGNSA. The CDR3 loop is CASSPWANTEAFF. Written as DNA, the CDR3 is TGTGCCAGCAGCCCATGGGCGAACACTGAAGCTTTCTTT.

The chain carries TRBV28 and TRBJ1-4; a possible D gene is TRBD1 (6 bases). CDR1 is MDHEN, CDR2 SYDVKM, per germline. CDR3 length equals 16 residues. V lost 1 base and J lost 10, with 19 bases in between. The CDR3 spells CASSLSLDRFLAKLFF. CDR3 sequence (DNA): TGTGCCAGCAGTTTATCCCTAGACAGGTTCCTTGCAAAACTGTTTTTT. Drawing the rest from reference TRBV28 and TRBJ1-4, the complete variable domain is DVKVTQSSRYLVKRTGEKVFLECVQDMDHENMFWYRQDPGLGLRLIYFSYDVKMKEKGDIPEGYSVSREKKERFSLILESASTNQTSMYLCASSLSLDRFLAKLFFGSGTQLSVL.

The chain has TRBV19 and TRBJ1-6, with 12 positions matching TRBD1. Germline CDR1 and CDR2: LNHDA and SQIVND (reference sequence). CDR3 size: 16 residues. V was clipped by 3 bases and J by 10 bases; unmatched bases: 7. The CDR3 reads CASSIKGQGAGSPLHF. The CDR3 nucleotides are TGTGCCAGTAGTATCAAGGGACAGGGGGCTGGATCACCCCTCCACTTT.

The chain uses TRBV27 and TRBJ2-5, with D hard to call. Trimming removed 6 bases at V and 0 bases at J, with 8 bases between. Germline CDR1 reads MNHEY; CDR2 reads SMNVEV (reference sequence). There are 13 residues in the CDR3. The CDR3: CASRLVYQETQYF. DNA of the CDR3: TGTGCCAGCAGGCTAGTCTACCAAGAGACCCAGTACTTC.

This chain joins TRBV5-4 and TRBJ2-2, with TRBD2 matching over 9 bases. V lost 5 bases and J lost 0; bases outside the gene matches: 8. CDR1 and CDR2 (germline): SGHNT, YYREEE (reference sequence). The CDR3 consists of 17 residues. CDR3 sequence (DNA): TGTGCCAGCAGGTCCGGGACTAGCAGCCCGAACACCGGGGAGCTGTTTTTT. It codes for CASRSGTSSPNTGELFF.

There are a few counts of this clone. The V call is TRBV4-3, the J call TRBJ1-2; 9 nucleotides agree with TRBD1. This CDR3 has 15 amino acids. Germline-derived CDR1 and CDR2 are LGHNA and YSLEER. V trimming: 0 bases; J trimming: 5 bases; junction bases outside the gene matches: 4. CDR3 loop: CASSQDWGQGYGYTF. The DNA for the CDR3 is TGCGCCAGCAGCCAAGATTGGGGACAGGGTTATGGCTACACCTTC.

The chain recombines TRBV7-2 with TRBJ1-5, with 12 bases lining up with TRBD1. In germline, CDR1 is SGHTA, CDR2 FQGNSA. Losses at the gene ends were 5 bases for V and 3 bases for J; bases not matched to a gene: 14. The CDR3 covers 19 residues. This chain's CDR3 is CASSRGGQGAPLFNQPQHF. In DNA form, the CDR3 reads TGTGCCAGCAGCAGAGGGGGACAGGGGGCCCCCCTATTCAATCAGCCCCAGCATTTT.

The chain couples TRBV28 to TRBJ1-6; the D gene is possibly TRBD1 (6 bases). Deletions cut 5 bases from V and 8 bases from J, with 13 bases between. Germline CDR1 MDHEN, CDR2 SYDVKM. This CDR3 spans 14 amino acids. CDR3 DNA: TGTGCCAGCAGTGGAACAGGGTTAGATTCACCCCTCCACTTT. Its protein is CASSGTGLDSPLHF.

The J gene is TRBJ2-2, the V gene TRBV15; a possible D gene is TRBD2 (5 bases). The CDR3 covers 13 residues. The ends were cut back, 0 bases at V and 7 bases at J, with 6 bases in the middle. Germline V gives CDR1 LNHNV, CDR2 YYDKDF (reference sequence). The DNA for the CDR3 is TGTGCCACCAGCAGAGATCGGGGCGGGGAGCTGTTTTTT. The encoded protein is CATSRDRGGELFF. The complete variable domain, with remaining parts taken from reference TRBV15 and TRBJ2-2, reads DAMVIQNPRYQVTQFGKPVTLSCSQTLNHNVMYWYQQKSSQAPKLLFHYYDKDFNNEADTPDNFQSRRPNTSFCFLDIRSPGLGDTAMYLCATSRDRGGELFFGEGSRLTVL.

The rearrangement uses TRBV5-1 and TRBJ1-5, with TRBD1 matching 10 bases. The CDR3 totals 16 residues. Germline V CDR1 and CDR2: SGHRS, YFSETQ. Trimming at V came to 4 bases and at J to 4 bases, leaving 8 bases not matched to a gene. The CDR3 reads CASSETGGNVNQPQHF. For the CDR3, the DNA is TGCGCCAGCAGCGAGACAGGGGGCAATGTGAATCAGCCCCAGCATTTT.

CDR3 region: CASSHRQNTGAHLYEQYF. The CDR3 DNA reads TGCGCCAGCAGCCACCGCCAAAATACAGGGGCCCATCTCTACGAGCAGTACTTC. The rearrangement joins TRBV4-3 to TRBJ2-7; 7 bases align to TRBD1. The CDR3 spans 18 residues. Germline loops: CDR1 LGHNA, CDR2 YSLEER. The J segment lost 3 bases and the V segment lost 3 bases, leaving 17 bases of the junction unmatched.

A single count supports this clone. The chain recombines TRBV5-6 with TRBJ1-1; D unresolved. Germline CDR1 reads SGHDT; CDR2 reads YYEEEE. The CDR3 spans 16 residues. V lost 4 bases and J 4 bases, leaving 20 bases between the germline ends. CDR3 bases: TGTGCCAGCAGCACTGGACTGTCGATTTGGGGCACTGAAGCTTTCTTT. Amino acids: CASSTGLSIWGTEAFF.

V is TRBV5-6 and J is TRBJ2-5; 9 bases line up with TRBD2. CDR1 is SGHDT and CDR2 is YYEEEE in the germline V gene. This CDR3 has 15 residues. The trim removed 5 bases at V and 5 bases at J, leaving 10 bases unmatched. The CDR3 sequence is CASRFSSSGAETQYF. CDR3 nucleotide sequence: TGTGCCAGCAGATTCAGTTCTAGCGGGGCGGAGACCCAGTACTTC.

The rearrangement uses TRBV27 and TRBJ1-6; the D gene is possibly TRBD1 (6 bases). V lost 3 bases to trimming and J lost 9 bases, with 12 bases between them. The germline gives CDR1 MNHEY, CDR2 SMNVEV (reference sequence). This CDR3 is 14 amino acids long. The CDR3, as DNA: TGTGCCAGCAGTTTGGGATCAGGGGTTTCACCCCTCCACTTT. It codes for CASSLGSGVSPLHF.

The rearrangement uses TRBV4-1 and TRBJ1-6, with 9 bases matching TRBD1. Germline V gene lookup returns CDR1 MGHRA and CDR2 YSYEKL. CDR3 length: 15 residues. V gave up 1 base and J gave up 8 bases; unmatched junction bases: 3. CDR3 bases: TGCGCCAGCAGCCAAGCGGGGACAGGGCATTCACCCCTCCACTTT. Its protein is CASSQAGTGHSPLHF.

This sequence joins TRBV19 and TRBJ1-6, with a tentative D call TRBD1 (6 bases). Between the trimmed V and J ends, which lost 5 bases and 9 bases, there was a span of 17 bases. The CDR3 is made up of 15 amino acids. Germline assignment: CDR1 LNHDA and CDR2 SQIVND (reference sequence). This chain's CDR3 is CASSPGTLNSSPLHF. The CDR3 nucleotides read TGTGCCAGTAGTCCCGGGACACTCAATTCTTCACCCCTCCACTTT. Filled out from reference TRBV19 and TRBJ1-6, the complete variable domain reads DGGITQSPKYLFRKEGQNVTLSCEQNLNHDAMYWYRQDPGQGLRLIYYSQIVNDFQKGDIAEGYSVSREKKESFPLTVTSAQKNPTAFYLCASSPGTLNSSPLHFGNGTRLTVT.

The rearrangement uses TRBV7-2 and TRBJ1-4; D may be TRBD1 (6 bases). V dropped 5 bases and J dropped 3 bases, with 19 bases sitting between them. Germline V gives CDR1 SGHTA, CDR2 FQGNSA. The length of the CDR3 is 17 residues. CDR3 nucleotides: TGTGCCAGCAGCCTACAGGGACCGGGCATAGCTAATGAAAAACTGTTTTTT. This translates into CASSLQGPGIANEKLFF.

The rearrangement uses TRBV5-1 and TRBJ2-5; 11 nucleotides line up with TRBD2. The CDR3 extends over 16 amino acids. V shed 4 bases, J shed 5 bases, and the junction held 10 bases outside the gene matches. Germline lookup yields CDR1 SGHRS and CDR2 YFSETQ. CDR3 nucleotides: TGCGCCAGCAGCACTGGGACTAGCGGCTTAGGGGAGACCCAGTACTTC. It encodes CASSTGTSGLGETQYF.

J is TRBJ1-2 and V is TRBV6-5, with 9 bases lining up with TRBD1. CDR1 is MNHEY and CDR2 is SVGAGI in the germline V gene. This CDR3 is built from 14 residues. After removal of 6 bases from V and 5 bases from J, the junction contained 7 bases not matched to a gene. The CDR3 coding sequence is TGTGCCAGCAGCGCTACAGGGGGCACTTATGGCTACACCTTC. As protein: CASSATGGTYGYTF.

The chain is built from TRBV9 and TRBJ1-2; possibly TRBD1 for D (6 bases). The V end lost 0 bases, the J end lost 0 bases, and 12 bases lay between the germline ends. This CDR3 region has 16 residues. Germline CDR1 reads SGDLS; CDR2 reads YYNGEE. This CDR3 is CASSVETGLSNYGYTF. The CDR3 DNA sequence: TGTGCCAGCAGCGTAGAAACAGGGCTTTCTAACTATGGCTACACCTTC.

The rearrangement uses TRBV29-1 and TRBJ2-1; the D gene is possibly TRBD1 (6 bases). The germline gives CDR1 SQVTM, CDR2 ANQGSEA. Trimming stripped 6 bases from V and 0 bases from J, with 12 bases between. The CDR3 loop spans 14 amino acids. CDR3 sequence: CSVDRLSSYNEQFF. The CDR3 DNA follows: TGCAGCGTCGACAGGCTAAGCTCCTACAATGAGCAGTTCTTC.

V usage is TRBV27 and J usage is TRBJ2-3; 8 nucleotides line up with TRBD1. The CDR3 has 15 residues. V lost 6 bases and J lost 2; bases outside the gene matches: 7. Germline V gene sequence: CDR1 MNHEY, CDR2 SMNVEV (reference sequence). CDR3 in amino acids: CASRRRQGITDTQYF. DNA for the CDR3: TGTGCCAGCAGACGACGACAGGGGATCACAGATACGCAGTATTTT.

The chain uses TRBV4-2 and TRBJ2-7; 9 nucleotides agree with TRBD2. The V gene end was trimmed by 0 bases and the J gene end by 2 bases; junction bases not matched to a gene: 8. This CDR3 contains 17 residues. Germline CDR1 LGHNA, CDR2 YNFKEQ. CDR3 in DNA: TGTGCCAGCAGCCAAGAACAACTAGCGGGTGTTGCCTACGAGCAGTACTTC. Protein: CASSQEQLAGVAYEQYF.

The chain combines TRBV7-8 with TRBJ2-1, with 7 nucleotides matching TRBD1. CDR3 length: 14 residues. V lost 5 bases to trimming and J lost 6 bases; unmatched junction nucleotides: 7. Germline loops: CDR1 SGHVS, CDR2 FQNEAQ. Here the CDR3 reads CASSLEGAVNEQFF. CDR3 in DNA: TGTGCCAGCAGCCTTGAGGGGGCGGTCAATGAGCAGTTCTTC.

The J gene is TRBJ1-6, the V gene TRBV4-1; 7 nucleotides agree with TRBD1. Unmatched junction bases numbered 4, after V lost 0 bases and J lost 11 bases. Germline V gives CDR1 MGHRA, CDR2 YSYEKL. This CDR3 spans 14 amino acids. Here the CDR3 reads CASSQDRQGTPLHF. The DNA for the CDR3 is TGCGCCAGCAGCCAAGATCGACAGGGAACACCCCTCCACTTT.